The rows below give T cell receptor beta chains drawn from one sample of a study of T cell repertoires in cytomegalovirus infection. For these TCRs, the target antigens are not known. TCRdb analysed the reads with MiXCR anew, one entry per CDR3 protein. The sample records roughly 990,000 distinct CDR3 sequences, around 30% being singletons. The input for sequencing was cultured CD8+ T cells from PBMCs, taken from culture after CMV antigen stimulation. The receptor set was obtained from a human donor in good health (CMV status not recorded). Some clones in this sample may be carry-over from other donors' samples. Both conserved end residues are part of each CDR3. The D gene is left open where the match is weak. Part of the rows lack a size; the others show once, few, many or a class for expanded clones.

CASGAWGGLHSTDTQYF	TGTGCCAGCGGGGCTTGGGGGGGCCTTCATAGCACAGATACGCAGTATTTT	-	TRBJ2-3	-	TRBV6-6
CASMGFMGQGTLEGYGYTF	TGTGCCAGCATGGGATTCATGGGACAGGGGACCCTGGAGGGGTATGGCTACACCTTC	-	TRBJ1-2	TRBD1	TRBV25-1
CASSLAGHNTEAFF	TGTGCCAGCAGTTTAGCCGGACACAACACTGAAGCTTTCTTT	many	TRBJ1-1	-	TRBV7-6
CASTLRAGANYGYTF	TGTGCCAGCACCCTGAGGGCAGGGGCAAACTATGGCTACACCTTC	-	TRBJ1-2	-	TRBV7-9
CASRLQGAGDYGYTF	TGTGCCAGCAGGTTACAGGGAGCTGGGGATTATGGCTACACCTTC	-	TRBJ1-2	-	TRBV7-9
CVSSQTSGGSDTQYF	TGTGTCAGCAGTCAGACTAGCGGGGGGTCAGATACGCAGTATTTT	once	TRBJ2-3	TRBD2	TRBV6-8
CASSVWTGHSYEQYF	TGTGCCAGCAGCGTATGGACAGGGCACTCCTACGAGCAGTACTTC	-	TRBJ2-7	TRBD1	TRBV5-5
CASSRDFTQNIQYF	TGTGCCAGCAGCCGGGACTTCACCCAAAACATTCAGTACTTC	-	TRBJ2-4	-	TRBV28
CSVETSGDSYNEQFF	TGCAGCGTGGAGACTAGCGGGGACTCCTACAATGAGCAGTTCTTC	-	TRBJ2-1	TRBD2	TRBV29-1
CASSQRDRRVYGGNTEAFF	TGTGCCAGCAGCCAAAGGGACCGACGTGTCTATGGCGGGAACACTGAAGCTTTCTTT	many	TRBJ1-1	-	TRBV4-2
CASSYPADRAGGYTF	TGTGCCAGCAGTTACCCCGCGGACAGGGCAGGTGGCTACACCTTC	-	TRBJ1-2	TRBD1	TRBV6-6
CVSNQGAHYPGELFF	TGTGTCAGCAATCAGGGGGCACACTATCCCGGGGAGCTGTTTTTT	-	TRBJ2-2	TRBD1	TRBV6-6
CASREPNTEAFF	TGTGCCAGTAGGGAACCTAACACTGAAGCTTTCTTT	few	TRBJ1-1	-	TRBV19
CASSLRGRANYGYTF	TGTGCCAGCAGTTTAAGGGGGCGAGCTAACTATGGCTACACCTTC	-	TRBJ1-2	TRBD1	TRBV28
CASSFPDRGGNQPQHF	TGTGCCAGCAGCTTCCCGGACAGGGGTGGCAATCAGCCCCAGCATTTT	-	TRBJ1-5	TRBD1	TRBV11-3
CASSLAGGFVTDTQYF	TGTGCCAGCAGTTTAGCTGGGGGCTTCGTCACAGATACGCAGTATTTT	few	TRBJ2-3	-	TRBV27
CASSLGRGSKNIQYF	TGTGCCAGCAGCTTAGGTCGGGGGTCCAAAAACATTCAGTACTTC	many	TRBJ2-4	-	TRBV7-9
CASSLLPGPLSYNEQFF	TGTGCCAGCAGTTTACTCCCGGGACCGCTCTCCTACAATGAGCAGTTCTTC	-	TRBJ2-1	-	TRBV7-9
CASSPIQGDQVENIQYF	TGTGCCAGCAGTCCTATACAGGGGGACCAGGTAGAAAACATTCAGTACTTC	-	TRBJ2-4	TRBD1	TRBV6-2/TRBV6-3